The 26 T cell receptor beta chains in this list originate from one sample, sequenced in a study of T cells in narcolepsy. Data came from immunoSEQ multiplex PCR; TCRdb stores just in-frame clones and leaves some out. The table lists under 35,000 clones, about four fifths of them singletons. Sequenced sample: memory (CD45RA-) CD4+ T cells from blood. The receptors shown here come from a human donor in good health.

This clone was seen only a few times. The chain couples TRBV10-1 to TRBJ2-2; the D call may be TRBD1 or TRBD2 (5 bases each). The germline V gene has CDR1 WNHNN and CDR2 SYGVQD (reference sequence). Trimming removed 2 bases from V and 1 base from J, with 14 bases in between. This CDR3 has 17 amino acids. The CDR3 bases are TGCGCCAGCAGTGAGGGATCCGGGACGGTGAACACCGGGGAGCTGTTTTTT. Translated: CASSEGSGTVNTGELFF.

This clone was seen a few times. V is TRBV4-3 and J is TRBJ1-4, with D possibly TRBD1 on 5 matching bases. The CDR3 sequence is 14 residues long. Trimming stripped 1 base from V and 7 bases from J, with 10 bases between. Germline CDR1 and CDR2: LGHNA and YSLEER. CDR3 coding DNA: TGCGCCAGCAGCCAAGTGGGGCTGTTTGAAAAACTGTTTTTT. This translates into CASSQVGLFEKLFF.

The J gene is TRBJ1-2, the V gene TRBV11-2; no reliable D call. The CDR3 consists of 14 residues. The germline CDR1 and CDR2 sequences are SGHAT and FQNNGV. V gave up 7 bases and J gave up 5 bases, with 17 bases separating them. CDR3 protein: CASTSIRVPYGYTF. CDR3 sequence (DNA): TGTGCCAGCACCTCAATAAGGGTACCGTATGGCTACACCTTC.

The CDR3 here is CASSIQQGKGNEQYF. The DNA of the CDR3 is TGTGCCAGTAGTATCCAACAGGGGAAGGGCAACGAGCAGTACTTC. The chain has TRBV19 and TRBJ2-7; TRBD1 agrees at 7 bases. The V gene end was trimmed by 3 bases and the J gene end by 5 bases; junction bases not matched to a gene: 10. Germline V gene data show CDR1 as LNHDA and CDR2 as SQIVND (reference sequence). The CDR3 has 15 amino acids.

The DNA of the CDR3 is TGTGCCAGCAGTGCCGGGACTCGGTCACGTAGCGGCGAGCAGTACTTC. This codes for CASSAGTRSRSGEQYF. The chain is built from TRBV9 and TRBJ2-7; D possibly corresponds to TRBD2 (6 bases). Trimming removed 5 bases at V and 6 bases at J, with 24 bases between. CDR1 and CDR2 (germline): SGDLS, YYNGEE. This CDR3 is built from 16 residues. The whole variable domain, filled in from reference TRBV9 and TRBJ2-7, reads DSGVTQTPKHLITATGQRVTLRCSPRSGDLSVYWYQQSLDQGLQFLIQYYNGEERAKGNILERFSAQQFPDLHSELNLSSLELGDSALYFCASSAGTRSRSGEQYFGPGTRLTVT.

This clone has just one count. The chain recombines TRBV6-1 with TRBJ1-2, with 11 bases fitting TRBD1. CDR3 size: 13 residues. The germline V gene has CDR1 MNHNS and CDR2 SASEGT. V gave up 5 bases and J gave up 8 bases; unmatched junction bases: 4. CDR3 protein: CASSQDRGRGYTF. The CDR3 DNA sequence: TGTGCCAGCAGTCAGGACAGGGGGCGAGGCTACACCTTC.

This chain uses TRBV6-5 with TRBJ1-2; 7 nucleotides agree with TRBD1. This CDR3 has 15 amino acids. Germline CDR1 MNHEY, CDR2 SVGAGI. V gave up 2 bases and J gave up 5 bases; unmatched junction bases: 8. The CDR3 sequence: CASSYVQGGLYGYTF. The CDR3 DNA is TGTGCCAGCAGTTACGTTCAGGGGGGGCTATATGGCTACACCTTC.

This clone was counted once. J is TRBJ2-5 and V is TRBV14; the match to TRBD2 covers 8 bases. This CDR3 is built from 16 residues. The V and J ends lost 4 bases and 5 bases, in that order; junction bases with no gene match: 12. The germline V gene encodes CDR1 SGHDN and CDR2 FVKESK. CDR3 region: CASSPLRGGRIETQYF. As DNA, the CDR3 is TGTGCCAGCAGCCCCCTACGCGGGGGGCGGATCGAGACCCAGTACTTC.

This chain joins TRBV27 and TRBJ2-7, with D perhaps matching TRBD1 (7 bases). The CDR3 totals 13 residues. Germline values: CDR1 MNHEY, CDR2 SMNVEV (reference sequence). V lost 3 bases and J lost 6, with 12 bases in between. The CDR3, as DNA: TGTGCCAGCAGTTTGGAGGGGGCGGGCGAGCAGTACGTC. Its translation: CASSLEGAGEQYV.

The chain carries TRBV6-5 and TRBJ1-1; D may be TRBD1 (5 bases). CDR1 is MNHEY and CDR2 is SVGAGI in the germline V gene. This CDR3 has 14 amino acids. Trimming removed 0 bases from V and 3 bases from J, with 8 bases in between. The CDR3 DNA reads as TGTGCCAGCAGTTACTCTTCGACAGACACTGAAGCTTTCTTT. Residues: CASSYSSTDTEAFF.

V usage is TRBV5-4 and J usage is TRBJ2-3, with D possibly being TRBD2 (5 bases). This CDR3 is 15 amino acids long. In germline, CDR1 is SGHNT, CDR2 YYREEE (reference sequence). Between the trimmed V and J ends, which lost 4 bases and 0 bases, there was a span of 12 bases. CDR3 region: CASSLGLASTDTQYF. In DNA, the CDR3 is TGTGCCAGCAGCCTAGGACTGGCGAGCACAGATACGCAGTATTTT.

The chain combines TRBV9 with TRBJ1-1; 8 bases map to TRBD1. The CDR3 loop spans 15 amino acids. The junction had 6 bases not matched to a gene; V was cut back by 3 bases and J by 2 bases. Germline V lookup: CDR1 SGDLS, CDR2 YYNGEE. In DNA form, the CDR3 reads TGTGCCAGCAGCGGGGCTGACAGGGGAAACACTGAAGCTTTCTTT. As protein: CASSGADRGNTEAFF. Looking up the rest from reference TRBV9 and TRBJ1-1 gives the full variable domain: DSGVTQTPKHLITATGQRVTLRCSPRSGDLSVYWYQQSLDQGLQFLIQYYNGEERAKGNILERFSAQQFPDLHSELNLSSLELGDSALYFCASSGADRGNTEAFFGQGTRLTVV.

The CDR3: CASSSRPSPILAGELFF. In DNA, the CDR3 is TGTGCCAGCAGCTCCCGCCCCAGCCCGATCTTAGCCGGGGAGCTGTTTTTT. J is TRBJ2-2 and V is TRBV7-2; D not certain. V was cut by 4 bases and J by 6 bases, with 21 bases left in between. The CDR3 loop spans 17 amino acids. From germline, CDR1 is SGHTA and CDR2 FQGNSA.

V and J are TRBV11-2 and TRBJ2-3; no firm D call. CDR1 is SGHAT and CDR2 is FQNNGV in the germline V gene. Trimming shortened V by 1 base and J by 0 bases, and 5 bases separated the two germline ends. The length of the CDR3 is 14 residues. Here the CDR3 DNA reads TGTGCCAGCAGCTTAGGGGTTAGCACAGATACGCAGTATTTT. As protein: CASSLGVSTDTQYF.

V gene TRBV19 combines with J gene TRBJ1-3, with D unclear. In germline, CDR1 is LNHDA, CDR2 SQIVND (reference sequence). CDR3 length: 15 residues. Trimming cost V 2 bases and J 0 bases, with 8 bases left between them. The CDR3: CASSINIISGNTIYF. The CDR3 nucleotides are TGTGCCAGTAGTATAAATATCATCTCTGGAAACACCATATATTTT.

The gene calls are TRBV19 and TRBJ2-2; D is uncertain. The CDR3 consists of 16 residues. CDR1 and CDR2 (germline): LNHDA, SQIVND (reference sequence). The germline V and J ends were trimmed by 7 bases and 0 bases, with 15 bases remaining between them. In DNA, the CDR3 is TGTGCCAGTACCCCGTTTGGACGACCGAACACCGGGGAGCTGTTTTTT. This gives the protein CASTPFGRPNTGELFF. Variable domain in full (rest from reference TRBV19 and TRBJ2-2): DGGITQSPKYLFRKEGQNVTLSCEQNLNHDAMYWYRQDPGQGLRLIYYSQIVNDFQKGDIAEGYSVSREKKESFPLTVTSAQKNPTAFYLCASTPFGRPNTGELFFGEGSRLTVL.

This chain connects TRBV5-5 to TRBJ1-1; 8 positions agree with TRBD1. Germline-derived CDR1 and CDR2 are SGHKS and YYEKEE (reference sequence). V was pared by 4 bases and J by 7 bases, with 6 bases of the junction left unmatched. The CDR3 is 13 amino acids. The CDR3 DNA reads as TGTGCCAGCAGCGGGACAGGACTCGGTGAAGCTTTCTTT. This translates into CASSGTGLGEAFF.

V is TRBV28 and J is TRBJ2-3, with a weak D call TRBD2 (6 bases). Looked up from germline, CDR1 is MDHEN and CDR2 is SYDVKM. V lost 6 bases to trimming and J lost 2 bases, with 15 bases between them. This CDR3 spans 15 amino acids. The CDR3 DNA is TGTGCCAGCAGCTTCCCCCGGGGGTCCACAGATACGCAGTATTTT. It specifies CASSFPRGSTDTQYF.

CDR3 loop: CASSLEGVTGYTF. Written as DNA, the CDR3 is TGTGCCAGCAGCTTGGAAGGGGTCACTGGCTACACCTTC. The chain couples TRBV5-5 to TRBJ1-2; D possibly corresponds to TRBD1 (5 bases). The CDR3 is made up of 13 amino acids. Germline V CDR1 and CDR2: SGHKS, YYEKEE (reference sequence). Trimming stripped 0 bases from V and 7 bases from J, with 10 bases between.

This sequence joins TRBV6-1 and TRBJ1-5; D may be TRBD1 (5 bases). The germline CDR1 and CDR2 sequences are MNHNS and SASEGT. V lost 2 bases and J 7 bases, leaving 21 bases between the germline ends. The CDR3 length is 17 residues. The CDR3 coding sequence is TGTGCCAGCAGTGAACGAAGACTCCGGGGGGGGAAGCAGCCCCAGCATTTT. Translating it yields CASSERRLRGGKQPQHF.

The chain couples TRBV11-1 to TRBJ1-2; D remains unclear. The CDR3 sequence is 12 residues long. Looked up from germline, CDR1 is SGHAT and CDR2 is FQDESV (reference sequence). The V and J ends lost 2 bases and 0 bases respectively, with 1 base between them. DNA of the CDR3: TGTGCCAGCAGCTTATCTAACTATGGCTACACCTTC. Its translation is CASSLSNYGYTF.

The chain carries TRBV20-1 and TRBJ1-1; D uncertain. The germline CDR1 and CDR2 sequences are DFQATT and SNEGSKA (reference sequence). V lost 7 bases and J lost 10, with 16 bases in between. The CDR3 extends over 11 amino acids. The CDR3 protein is CSVGGDWGAFF. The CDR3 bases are TGCAGTGTTGGCGGCGATTGGGGAGCTTTCTTT.

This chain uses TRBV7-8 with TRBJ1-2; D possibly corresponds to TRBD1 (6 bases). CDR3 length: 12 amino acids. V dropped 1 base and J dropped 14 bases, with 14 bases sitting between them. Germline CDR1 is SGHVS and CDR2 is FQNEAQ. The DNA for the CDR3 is TGTGCCAGCAGCTTAGAAGCAGGGGCTTTTACCTTC. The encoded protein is CASSLEAGAFTF.

CDR3 coding DNA: TGTGCCAGCAGTGATTCGAGCAATCAGCCCCAGCATTTT. It codes for CASSDSSNQPQHF. The chain combines TRBV2 with TRBJ1-5, with D unresolved. V was cut by 3 bases and J by 1 base, with 4 bases left in between. The germline CDR1 and CDR2 sequences are SNHLY and FYNNEI. CDR3 length: 13 amino acids.

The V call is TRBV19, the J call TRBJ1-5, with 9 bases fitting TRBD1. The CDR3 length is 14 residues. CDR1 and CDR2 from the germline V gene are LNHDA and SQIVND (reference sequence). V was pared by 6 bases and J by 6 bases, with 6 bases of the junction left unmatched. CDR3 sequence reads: CASRPQGASQPQHF. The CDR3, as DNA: TGTGCCAGTAGACCACAGGGGGCGAGTCAGCCCCAGCATTTT.

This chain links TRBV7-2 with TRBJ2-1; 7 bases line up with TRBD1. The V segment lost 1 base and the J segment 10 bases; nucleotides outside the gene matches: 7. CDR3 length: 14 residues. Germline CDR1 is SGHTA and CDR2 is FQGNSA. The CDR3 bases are TGTGCCAGCAGCTTAGGACCACAGGGGCTAGAGCAGTTCTTC. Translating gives CASSLGPQGLEQFF.